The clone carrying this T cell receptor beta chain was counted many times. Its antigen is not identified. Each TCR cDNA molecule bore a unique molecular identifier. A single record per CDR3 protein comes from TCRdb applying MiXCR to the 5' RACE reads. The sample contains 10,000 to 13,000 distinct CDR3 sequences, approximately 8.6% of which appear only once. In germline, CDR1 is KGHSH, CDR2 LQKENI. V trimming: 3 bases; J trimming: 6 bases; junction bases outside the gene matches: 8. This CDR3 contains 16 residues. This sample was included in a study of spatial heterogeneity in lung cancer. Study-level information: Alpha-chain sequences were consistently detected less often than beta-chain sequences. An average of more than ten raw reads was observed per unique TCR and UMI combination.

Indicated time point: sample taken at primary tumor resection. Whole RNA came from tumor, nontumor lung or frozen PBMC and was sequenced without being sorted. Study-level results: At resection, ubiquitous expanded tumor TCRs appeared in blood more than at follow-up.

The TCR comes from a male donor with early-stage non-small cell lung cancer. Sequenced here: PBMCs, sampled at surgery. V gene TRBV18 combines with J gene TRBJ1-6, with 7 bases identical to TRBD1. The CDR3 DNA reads TGTGCCAGCTCACCGAGGCAGGGGGACTCTAATTCACCCCTCCACTTT. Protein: CASSPRQGDSNSPLHF.